These 19 T cell receptor beta chains came from one sample sequenced in a study of T cell responses to AZD1222 COVID-19 vaccine. The protocol was immunoSEQ multiplex PCR, while the TCRdb copy is restricted to in-frame clones and leaves out a portion. The table includes 130,000 to 150,000 clones, 70% to 90% detected once. Here the sequenced sample was peripheral blood, taken on day 0 of AZD1222 vaccination. These receptor sequences come from an adult in good health.

This clone appeared once. This chain uses TRBV5-1 with TRBJ2-5, with 11 bases that match TRBD2. The CDR3 is made up of 15 amino acids. Germline V gives CDR1 SGHRS, CDR2 YFSETQ. The V gene end was trimmed by 0 bases and the J gene end by 5 bases; junction bases not matched to a gene: 3. CDR3 loop: CASSLATSGSETQYF. The CDR3 DNA is TGCGCCAGCAGCTTGGCCACTAGCGGGAGTGAGACCCAGTACTTC.

This chain uses TRBV12-3 or TRBV12-4 with TRBJ1-2; D is undetermined. V was shortened by 3 bases and J by 1 base, with 6 bases between the two germline ends. The CDR3 sequence is 13 residues long. CDR3 region: CASSFSNNYGYTF. CDR3 sequence (DNA): TGTGCCAGCAGTTTCTCCAATAACTATGGCTACACCTTC.

V gene TRBV5-4 combines with J gene TRBJ1-1; D is perhaps TRBD1 (5 bases). The CDR3 consists of 18 residues. Germline V lookup: CDR1 SGHNT, CDR2 YYREEE (reference sequence). Trimming left V 2 bases short and J 0 bases short, with 20 bases between. The CDR3 spells CASSFPQSGPIVNTEAFF. The CDR3 DNA reads as TGTGCCAGCAGCTTTCCCCAGTCGGGACCCATTGTGAACACTGAAGCTTTCTTT.

The chain has TRBV13 and TRBJ2-1, with 10 bases identical to TRBD2. Germline assignment: CDR1 PRHDT and CDR2 FYEKMQ (reference sequence). V was clipped by 5 bases and J by 7 bases; unmatched bases: 5. The CDR3 loop spans 14 amino acids. CDR3 sequence reads: CASSVTSGWNEQFF. In nucleotides, the CDR3 is TGTGCCAGCAGCGTGACTAGCGGGTGGAATGAGCAGTTCTTC.

The J gene is TRBJ1-1, the V gene TRBV29-1; the D gene is possibly TRBD1 (5 bases). V was clipped by 5 bases and J by 4 bases, with 17 bases between them. From germline, CDR1 is SQVTM and CDR2 ANQGSEA. This CDR3 spans 14 amino acids. CDR3 bases: TGCAGCGTTCTCTCCTTCCAGGGTGGCACTGAAGCTTTCTTT. Protein sequence: CSVLSFQGGTEAFF.

V and J are TRBV5-1 and TRBJ2-3; 7 nucleotides match TRBD2. Per germline, CDR1 SGHRS and CDR2 YFSETQ. This CDR3 is 16 amino acids long. V lost 4 bases, J lost 4 bases, and 12 bases stayed unmatched. The CDR3 nucleotides read TGCGCCAGCAGCCGACGGGCAACGCGGGAGTCAGATACGCAGTATTTT. Protein sequence: CASSRRATRESDTQYF.

This clone occurred once. The chain is built from TRBV7-9 and TRBJ2-2, with D possibly TRBD1 on 5 matching bases. Germline V gene lookup returns CDR1 SEHNR and CDR2 FQNEAQ (reference sequence). This CDR3 is 16 amino acids long. V was trimmed by 1 base and J by 1 base, leaving 10 bases between them. The CDR3 DNA follows: TGTGCCAGCAGCTTAGGACAGTGGGAGAACACCGGGGAGCTGTTTTTT. Translation gives CASSLGQWENTGELFF.

The CDR3: CASSPTPDRDTEAFF. The CDR3 DNA sequence: TGTGCCAGCTCACCTACTCCGGACAGGGACACTGAAGCTTTCTTT. The genes are TRBV18 and TRBJ1-1, with 8 bases lining up with TRBD1. Trimming at V came to 3 bases and at J to 3 bases, leaving 6 bases not matched to a gene. Germline CDR1 is KGHSH and CDR2 is LQKENI. CDR3 length: 15 residues.

The rearrangement links TRBV5-1 to TRBJ2-7, with D hard to call. Germline V gene lookup returns CDR1 SGHRS and CDR2 YFSETQ. The CDR3 is 14 amino acids. The V end lost 0 bases, the J end lost 3 bases, and 10 bases lay between the germline ends. CDR3 nucleotide sequence: TGCGCCAGCAGCTTGGGTTTCAGCGTCTACGAGCAGTACTTC. This codes for CASSLGFSVYEQYF.

The genes are TRBV7-2 and TRBJ1-6, with 10 bases matching TRBD1. The V segment lost 7 bases and the J segment 9 bases; nucleotides outside the gene matches: 6. The CDR3 is made up of 14 amino acids. Germline CDR1 is SGHTA and CDR2 is FQGNSA. The CDR3 reads CASNPGQGSSPLHF. Here the CDR3 DNA reads TGTGCCAGCAATCCGGGACAGGGGAGTTCACCCCTCCACTTT.

The rearrangement links TRBV4-1 to TRBJ2-3; no firm D call. Trimming left V 0 bases short and J 5 bases short, with 12 bases between. This CDR3 comprises 15 residues. Germline CDR1 is MGHRA and CDR2 is YSYEKL. The CDR3 sequence is CASSQDGRVGDTQYF. The CDR3 DNA reads TGCGCCAGCAGCCAAGATGGAAGAGTTGGAGATACGCAGTATTTT.

This chain links TRBV5-1 with TRBJ1-6, with 8 bases fitting TRBD1. The CDR3 has 14 residues. Germline lookup yields CDR1 SGHRS and CDR2 YFSETQ. Trimming took 3 bases from V and 8 from J; bases not matched to a gene: 4. CDR3 loop: CASSSGTGYSPLHF. The CDR3 region has the DNA TGCGCCAGCAGCTCCGGGACAGGATATTCACCCCTCCACTTT.

CDR3 nucleotides: TGCGCCAGCAGCCCGGTAGCAGGGGATGAGCAGTTCTTC. Amino acids: CASSPVAGDEQFF. The genes are TRBV4-3 and TRBJ2-1; tentative D call: TRBD1 (6 bases). Germline CDR1 is LGHNA and CDR2 is YSLEER. V lost 4 bases and J lost 8, with 12 bases in between. The CDR3 length is 13 residues.

This rearrangement joins TRBV12-3 or TRBV12-4 to TRBJ2-5; possible D gene TRBD2, 5 bases. The CDR3 runs to 13 residues. V dropped 1 base and J dropped 5 bases, with 8 bases sitting between them. CDR3 DNA sequence: TGTGCCAGCAGTTTAGTGGGAGCTGAGACCCAGTACTTC. Its translation: CASSLVGAETQYF.

The V call is TRBV27, the J call TRBJ1-2; unclear D gene. Trimming left V 0 bases short and J 2 bases short, with 10 bases between. CDR1 and CDR2 (germline): MNHEY, SMNVEV (reference sequence). CDR3 size: 15 residues. The CDR3, as DNA: TGTGCCAGCAGTTTATCGGCATTAACCAACTATGGCTACACCTTC. Translated: CASSLSALTNYGYTF.

This clone came up once. This rearrangement joins TRBV27 to TRBJ2-1; 13 bases match TRBD2. Germline trimming cut 4 bases from V and 4 bases from J; bases unmatched to any gene: 10. The CDR3 consists of 18 residues. Germline V gives CDR1 MNHEY, CDR2 SMNVEV (reference sequence). The CDR3: CASSSSVRTSGRYNEQFF. CDR3 DNA: TGTGCCAGCAGTTCCTCGGTCCGGACTAGCGGGAGATACAATGAGCAGTTCTTC.

This clone showed up just a few times. The chain links TRBV28 to TRBJ1-6; 9 nucleotides line up with TRBD1. V was clipped by 5 bases and J by 7 bases; unmatched bases: 9. Germline values: CDR1 MDHEN, CDR2 SYDVKM. The CDR3 extends over 16 amino acids. The CDR3 protein is CASSRPPGTGNSPLHF. Written as DNA, the CDR3 is TGTGCCAGCAGTCGACCCCCCGGGACAGGGAATTCACCCCTCCACTTT.

The J gene is TRBJ1-6, the V gene TRBV11-2, with 11 bases matching TRBD1. The CDR3 spans 17 residues. V lost 5 bases, J lost 1 base, and 4 bases stayed unmatched. Germline-derived CDR1 and CDR2 are SGHAT and FQNNGV. CDR3 nucleotide sequence: TGTGCCAGCAGCAAGGACAGGGGGCGATCCTATAATTCACCCCTCCACTTT. It is translated as CASSKDRGRSYNSPLHF.

This clone was found a few times. The chain couples TRBV2 to TRBJ1-2, with TRBD1 matching over 9 bases. CDR3 length: 15 amino acids. Unmatched junction bases numbered 9, after V lost 6 bases and J lost 4 bases. Germline lookup yields CDR1 SNHLY and CDR2 FYNNEI. CDR3 protein: CASRATGGRSYGYTF. The CDR3 DNA follows: TGTGCCAGCAGGGCAACAGGGGGCAGAAGCTATGGCTACACCTTC.